The 8 T cell receptor beta chains listed next were all sequenced from one sample in a study of T cells in Graves' hyperthyroidism and ophthalmopathy. TCR beta CDR3 regions were amplified from RNA. HTBI primers were used for first-round RT-PCR of the TCR CDR3. MiXCR, applied by TCRdb to the multiplex PCR reads, yields one record per CDR3 protein. The table includes approximately 400,000 distinct CDR3 sequences, 15% detected once. Sequenced input: blood. Every receptor here comes from a woman aged 25 to 39 with Graves' hyperthyroidism.

This clonotype was found a few times. This chain connects TRBV5-1 to TRBJ2-2; 7 nucleotides match TRBD2. CDR1 and CDR2 from the germline V gene are SGHRS and YFSETQ. The CDR3 has 14 amino acids. Germline trimming cut 7 bases from V and 5 bases from J; bases unmatched to any gene: 8. The CDR3 region is CASLSGIETGELFF. The DNA for the CDR3 is TGCGCCAGCCTAAGCGGGATAGAAACCGGGGAGCTGTTTTTT.

This sequence joins TRBV29-1 and TRBJ2-1; D possibly corresponds to TRBD2 (7 bases). Between the trimmed V and J ends, which lost 4 bases and 6 bases, there was a span of 19 bases. The CDR3 has 15 amino acids. The germline CDR1 and CDR2 sequences are SQVTM and ANQGSEA. The CDR3 sequence: CSVVLGGARANEQFF. In DNA, the CDR3 is TGCAGCGTTGTCCTGGGGGGGGCGCGGGCCAATGAGCAGTTCTTC.

This clonotype was picked up a small number of times. The chain combines TRBV19 with TRBJ1-2; D remains ambiguous. The germline V and J ends were trimmed by 5 bases and 0 bases, with 13 bases remaining between them. CDR1 and CDR2 from the germline V gene are LNHDA and SQIVND (reference sequence). The CDR3 sequence is 15 residues long. CDR3 loop: CASSLQTGANYGYTF. The CDR3 nucleotides are TGTGCCAGTAGTCTTCAGACCGGAGCTAACTATGGCTACACCTTC.

Worth noting for this clonotype: A single base separates this from a much larger clone, so it may be a read error. This sequence joins TRBV25-1 and TRBJ2-3; D unresolved. Germline V gene lookup returns CDR1 MGHDK and CDR2 SYGVNS. This CDR3 region has 11 residues. V was trimmed by 4 bases and J by 4 bases, leaving 3 bases between them. CDR3 protein: CASSASDTQYF. CDR3 nucleotides: TGTGCCAGCAGTGCCTCAGATACGCAGTATTTT.

This clonotype was recorded many times. In DNA form, the CDR3 reads TGTGCCAGCAGCCCCATGACAGGGGGCAGGACTGAAGCTTTCTTT. Amino acids: CASSPMTGGRTEAFF. V and J are TRBV12-3 or TRBV12-4 and TRBJ1-1; 10 bases are a match to TRBD1. The CDR3 length is 15 residues. V was pared by 6 bases and J by 5 bases, with 9 bases of the junction left unmatched.

This clonotype has a count of ten or more. The rearrangement joins TRBV28 to TRBJ2-5; 7 bases are a match to TRBD2. This CDR3 contains 16 residues. Trimming cost V 4 bases and J 2 bases; bases outside gene matches: 10. Germline lookup yields CDR1 MDHEN and CDR2 SYDVKM. The CDR3 spells CASSSPMAGDQETQYF. In nucleotides, the CDR3 is TGTGCCAGCAGTTCGCCTATGGCGGGGGATCAAGAGACCCAGTACTTC.

This clonotype appeared many times. The chain joins TRBV9 to TRBJ1-2; TRBD1 matches at 7 bases. Germline V CDR1 and CDR2: SGDLS, YYNGEE. The length of the CDR3 is 15 residues. Unmatched junction bases numbered 7, after V lost 1 base and J lost 4 bases. CDR3 nucleotide sequence: TGTGCCAGCAGCGTAAGCAGAGCAGGGGGCTATGGCTACACCTTC. It specifies CASSVSRAGGYGYTF.

This clonotype was detected only a few times. This rearrangement joins TRBV19 to TRBJ2-7; D is unclear. Germline CDR1 reads LNHDA; CDR2 reads SQIVND (reference sequence). This CDR3 contains 14 residues. V lost 1 base to trimming and J lost 2 bases, with 9 bases between them. The CDR3 nucleotides read TGTGCCAGTAGTATAGCGGTGACAACCTACGAGCAGTACTTC. Encoded protein: CASSIAVTTYEQYF.